The rows below give T cell receptor beta chains drawn from one sample of a study of long-term antiretroviral therapy in people with HIV. Data came from immunoSEQ multiplex PCR; TCRdb stores just in-frame clones and leaves some out. This sample has about 28,000 clones, with roughly nine tenths found just once. This specimen was unsorted PBMCs, taken 2 years after starting antiretroviral therapy. The receptors derive from a man aged 50-60 years with HIV. Each CDR3 is given with its conserved first and last residue. The D gene is left open where the match is weak. Where a row states a size, it is once, few, many or the class of an expanded clone; other rows omit it.

>TRBV5-1|.|TRBJ2-1|TRBD2
CASSLGLAGKSYNEQFF
TGCGCCAGCAGCTTGGGGCTAGCGGGAAAATCGTACAATGAGCAGTTCTTC
>TRBV6-5|.|TRBJ1-4|TRBD1
CASRPDRGANEKLFF
TGTGCCAGCAGACCTGACAGGGGAGCTAATGAAAAACTGTTTTTT
>TRBV2|.|TRBJ1-5|TRBD1
CASSFRQGVTHQPQHF
TGTGCCAGCAGCTTTCGACAGGGAGTAACCCATCAGCCCCAGCATTTT
>TRBV5-6|.|TRBJ2-1|.
CASSPSPGSYNEQFF
TGTGCCAGCAGCCCCTCTCCGGGGTCCTACAATGAGCAGTTCTTC
>TRBV7-2|.|TRBJ2-5|.
CASSSSSGRETQYF
TGTGCCAGCAGCTCCTCCTCCGGACGGGAGACCCAGTACTTC
>TRBV28|.|TRBJ1-5|.
CASSLRRQNSNQPQHF
TGTGCCAGCAGTTTAAGGCGTCAAAATAGCAATCAGCCCCAGCATTTT
>TRBV30|.|TRBJ2-1|TRBD2
CAWSGWLAGTSYNEQFF
TGTGCCTGGAGTGGATGGCTAGCGGGGACTTCCTACAATGAGCAGTTCTTC
>TRBV7-9|.|TRBJ1-4|.
CASSFPGRGEKLFF
TGTGCCAGCAGCTTCCCAGGGCGGGGAGAAAAACTGTTTTTT
>TRBV6-5|few|TRBJ1-5|.
CATMPPGDSNQPQHF
TGTGCCACTATGCCCCCAGGGGATAGCAATCAGCCCCAGCATTTT
>TRBV10-3|few|TRBJ1-1|TRBD1
CAISPGTGEPRAEAFF
TGTGCCATCAGTCCCGGGACAGGTGAACCCCGGGCTGAAGCTTTCTTT
>TRBV5-1|once|TRBJ2-2|.
CASSLDHRNTGELFF
TGCGCCAGCAGCTTGGATCACAGGAACACCGGGGAGCTGTTTTTT
>TRBV13|.|TRBJ2-7|TRBD1
CASSSGTESYEQYF
TGTGCCAGCAGTTCCGGGACAGAGTCCTACGAGCAGTACTTC
>TRBV5-1|few|TRBJ1-2|TRBD1
CASSPNRGNYGYTF
TGCGCCAGCAGCCCTAACAGGGGTAACTATGGCTACACCTTC
>TRBV7-2|few|TRBJ1-2|TRBD1
CASSLRGQGANYGYTF
TGTGCCAGCAGCTTACGGGGACAGGGGGCTAACTATGGCTACACCTTC
>TRBV9|few|TRBJ2-7|TRBD2
CASSGTSGNYEQYF
TGTGCCAGCAGTGGGACTAGCGGAAACTACGAGCAGTACTTC
>TRBV5-4|once|TRBJ1-2|TRBD1
CASSELMDRGNYGYTF
TGTGCCAGCAGCGAATTAATGGACAGGGGGAACTATGGCTACACCTTC
>TRBV9|.|TRBJ1-3|.
CASSVDQETIYF
TGTGCCAGCAGCGTAGATCAGGAAACCATATATTTT
>TRBV28|once|TRBJ2-7|.
CASSPLDLYVGWQYF
TGTGCCAGCAGTCCACTGGACCTGTATGTAGGGTGGCAGTACTTC
>TRBV6-1|.|TRBJ2-5|TRBD1
CASRGQTIRGETQYF
TGTGCCAGCAGGGGACAGACAATTAGGGGGGAGACCCAGTACTTC
>TRBV4-3|.|TRBJ2-7|TRBD2
CASSQGLAGAYEQYF
TGCGCCAGCAGCCAAGGGCTAGCGGGAGCCTACGAGCAGTACTTC
>TRBV11-3|.|TRBJ1-1|.
CASSPRRGRTEAFF
TGTGCCAGCAGCCCAAGACGGGGGAGGACTGAAGCTTTCTTT
>TRBV27|.|TRBJ2-7|.
CASSSDSSYEQYF
TGTGCCAGCAGTTCGGACTCTTCCTACGAGCAGTACTTC
>TRBV19|few|TRBJ2-7|TRBD1
CASSLGTGVRYEQYF
TGTGCCAGTAGCCTTGGGACAGGGGTCCGCTACGAGCAGTACTTC
>TRBV14|.|TRBJ2-2|.
CASSQAPGAHTGELFF
TGTGCCAGCAGCCAAGCGCCGGGGGCGCACACCGGGGAGCTGTTTTTT
>TRBV6-1|.|TRBJ1-1|.
CASSDSGEGTEAFF
TGTGCCAGCAGTGACTCCGGGGAGGGCACTGAAGCTTTCTTT
>TRBV5-1|.|TRBJ2-2|.
CASSLATRGGTGELFF
TGCGCCAGCAGCTTGGCCACCCGGGGTGGGACCGGGGAGCTGTTTTTT
>TRBV7-8|once|TRBJ1-2|.
CASSLGRNYGYTF
TGTGCCAGCAGCTTAGGGAGGAACTATGGCTACACCTTC
>TRBV4-1|.|TRBJ2-6|.
CASSQDVSSGANVLTF
TGCGCCAGCAGCCAAGACGTTAGCTCTGGGGCCAACGTCCTGACTTTC
>TRBV6-1|.|TRBJ2-2|TRBD1
CASSELYGTGNTGELFF
TGTGCCAGCAGTGAGCTCTACGGGACAGGGAACACCGGGGAGCTGTTTTTT
>TRBV10-3|.|TRBJ2-1|.
CAISELVSLSYNEQFF
TGTGCCATCAGTGAGTTAGTCAGCCTCTCCTACAATGAGCAGTTCTTC
>TRBV27|.|TRBJ1-5|.
CASSRQTGRGNQPQHF
TGTGCCAGCAGTCGCCAGACTGGGAGAGGCAATCAGCCCCAGCATTTT
>TRBV19|.|TRBJ2-1|TRBD2
CASSTLGLAGGNEQFF
TGTGCCAGTAGTACCCTCGGACTAGCGGGGGGGAATGAGCAGTTCTTC
>TRBV27|.|TRBJ2-3|TRBD2
CASRSRRGVSTDTQYF
TGTGCCAGCAGGTCCCGGCGGGGGGTCAGCACAGATACGCAGTATTTT
>TRBV5-1|.|TRBJ1-1|TRBD1
CASSPGDRERMNTEAFF
TGCGCCAGCAGCCCCGGGGACAGGGAAAGGATGAACACTGAAGCTTTCTTT
>TRBV7-9|.|TRBJ2-2|.
CASSFQVAGELFF
TGTGCCAGCAGCTTTCAGGTGGCCGGGGAGCTGTTTTTT
>TRBV18|.|TRBJ2-1|.
CASSPRGAEQFF
TGTGCCAGCTCACCACGGGGGGCCGAGCAGTTCTTC
>TRBV11-2|.|TRBJ1-5|.
CASSLGPLNQPQHF
TGTGCCAGCAGCTTAGGACCCCTAAATCAGCCCCAGCATTTT